The 14 T cell receptor beta chains listed next were all sequenced from one sample in a study of cytomegalovirus exposure and HLA in healthy donors. This PCR relied on a set of 60 Vbeta primers and 13 Jbeta primers. Method: immunoSEQ multiplex PCR; TCRdb's copy keeps in-frame clones and lacks some. The repertoire holds under 200,000 clones, with about 75% as singletons. Sequenced: PBMCs. These receptors all come from a female donor in good health and CMV-seronegative.

V is TRBV19 and J is TRBJ1-5; D may be TRBD1 (5 bases). There are 17 residues in the CDR3. From germline, CDR1 is LNHDA and CDR2 SQIVND (reference sequence). Trimming pared 3 bases from V and 1 base from J, leaving 16 bases between. In DNA form, the CDR3 reads TGTGCCAGTAGTATCCCGCCGCGCCGGGGGAGCAATCAGCCCCAGCATTTT. It codes for CASSIPPRRGSNQPQHF.

The J gene is TRBJ2-7, the V gene TRBV6-5; TRBD2 might be the D (6 bases). V lost 0 bases and J lost 7, with 19 bases in between. The CDR3 runs 16 residues. Germline CDR1 MNHEY, CDR2 SVGAGI. The CDR3 region is CASSYSQLTRQREQYF. As DNA, the CDR3 is TGTGCCAGCAGTTACTCGCAATTGACTAGGCAACGAGAGCAGTACTTC.

This clone was seen only a few times. This chain uses TRBV18 with TRBJ1-2; no firm D call. The CDR3 is 12 amino acids. Trimming shortened V by 3 bases and J by 7 bases, and 9 bases separated the two germline ends. Germline V CDR1 and CDR2: KGHSH, LQKENI. CDR3 bases: TGTGCCAGCTCACCGCACGAGGTTGGCTACACCTTC. Residues: CASSPHEVGYTF.

The chain couples TRBV7-2 to TRBJ1-5, with D possibly being TRBD1 (5 bases). The V and J ends lost 0 bases and 4 bases respectively, with 7 bases between them. The CDR3 sequence is 14 residues long. Germline CDR1 SGHTA, CDR2 FQGNSA. The CDR3 loop reads CASSLAGVNQPQHF. As DNA, the CDR3 is TGTGCCAGCAGCTTAGCAGGGGTTAATCAGCCCCAGCATTTT.

This clone has just a few counts. The chain links TRBV5-8 to TRBJ2-2, with TRBD1 matching over 7 bases. With V trimmed by 4 bases and J by 5 bases, 8 bases remained unmatched. CDR3 length equals 15 residues. CDR1 SGHTS and CDR2 YDEGEE come from the germline V gene. The CDR3, as DNA: TGTGCCAGCAGCGACACAGGGGTCGGTACCGGGGAGCTGTTTTTT. Translating it yields CASSDTGVGTGELFF.

This clone has more than one count but fewer than ten. The J gene is TRBJ2-1, the V gene TRBV27, with 8 bases matching TRBD2. The CDR3 runs to 16 residues. Germline V gene sequence: CDR1 MNHEY, CDR2 SMNVEV (reference sequence). The V gene end was trimmed by 5 bases and the J gene end by 6 bases; junction bases not matched to a gene: 12. The CDR3 here is CASSPNRGAGANEQFF. The DNA for the CDR3 is TGTGCCAGCAGTCCAAATCGGGGAGCGGGAGCCAATGAGCAGTTCTTC.

The V gene is TRBV27, the J gene TRBJ1-1; D may be TRBD1 (5 bases). This CDR3 has 16 amino acids. Germline V gene data show CDR1 as MNHEY and CDR2 as SMNVEV (reference sequence). V lost 6 bases and J lost 1, with 18 bases in between. This CDR3 reads CASRSGLWGSNTEAFF. DNA for the CDR3: TGTGCCAGCAGATCGGGACTCTGGGGGTCGAACACTGAAGCTTTCTTT.

The chain links TRBV5-8 to TRBJ1-6; 9 bases are a match to TRBD1. The junction had 8 bases not matched to a gene; V was cut back by 4 bases and J by 9 bases. This CDR3 is 15 amino acids long. Germline V gene sequence: CDR1 SGHTS, CDR2 YDEGEE. DNA for the CDR3: TGTGCCAGCAGCAACCCGGGACAGGGTGCTTCACCCCTCCACTTT. It encodes CASSNPGQGASPLHF.

The rearrangement joins TRBV19 to TRBJ1-5; possible D gene TRBD1, 5 bases. The CDR3 sequence is 17 residues long. Trimming removed 1 base from V and 0 bases from J, with 13 bases in between. Per the germline V gene, CDR1 is LNHDA and CDR2 is SQIVND (reference sequence). DNA of the CDR3: TGTGCCAGTAGTATAGTGGAGGGGCCTTATAGCAATCAGCCCCAGCATTTT. Translated: CASSIVEGPYSNQPQHF.

J is TRBJ1-6 and V is TRBV6-5; D not certain. The V gene lost 0 bases and the J gene lost 13 bases, with 7 bases spanning the gap. The CDR3 loop spans 12 amino acids. CDR1 is MNHEY, CDR2 SVGAGI, per germline. CDR3 protein: CASSYSGQPLHF. The CDR3 DNA reads TGTGCCAGCAGTTACTCTGGCCAGCCCCTCCACTTT.

The chain has TRBV9 and TRBJ2-5; 7 positions agree with TRBD1. The CDR3 totals 17 residues. Germline trimming cut 0 bases from V and 0 bases from J; bases unmatched to any gene: 8. Germline-derived CDR1 and CDR2 are SGDLS and YYNGEE. As DNA, the CDR3 is TGTGCCAGCAGCGTAGGGTGGGGGACAGTAGACCAAGAGACCCAGTACTTC. It translates to CASSVGWGTVDQETQYF.

This clone has only a few counts. CDR3 sequence: CASSHRGRPEAFF. For the CDR3, the DNA is TGCGCCAGCAGCCATAGGGGGCGACCAGAAGCTTTCTTT. This chain uses TRBV4-3 with TRBJ1-1; TRBD1 matches at 7 bases. After removal of 3 bases from V and 8 bases from J, the junction contained 6 bases not matched to a gene. Germline CDR1 reads LGHNA; CDR2 reads YSLEER. The CDR3 runs 13 residues.

The chain employs TRBV30 and TRBJ2-2; unclear D gene. V dropped 2 bases and J dropped 7 bases, with 11 bases sitting between them. The CDR3 sequence is 13 residues long. Germline lookup yields CDR1 GTSNPN and CDR2 SVGIG (reference sequence). The DNA of the CDR3 is TGTGCCTGGAGTAGACTGCTCCACGGGGAGCTGTTTTTT. Protein: CAWSRLLHGELFF.

CDR3 loop: CASSLDPPGQGQRGYTF. CDR3 DNA: TGCGCCAGCAGCTTGGATCCCCCGGGACAGGGGCAGCGTGGCTACACCTTC. The rearrangement uses TRBV5-1 and TRBJ1-2, with TRBD1 matching over 10 bases. Germline loops: CDR1 SGHRS, CDR2 YFSETQ. The CDR3 has 17 residues. V lost 0 bases to trimming and J lost 7 bases; unmatched junction nucleotides: 12. Using reference TRBV5-1 and TRBJ1-2 for the parts outside the CDR3, the full variable domain is KAGVTQTPRYLIKTRGQQVTLSCSPISGHRSVSWYQQTPGQGLQFLFEYFSETQRNKGNFPGRFSGRQFSNSRSEMNVSTLELGDSALYLCASSLDPPGQGQRGYTFGSGTRLTVV.